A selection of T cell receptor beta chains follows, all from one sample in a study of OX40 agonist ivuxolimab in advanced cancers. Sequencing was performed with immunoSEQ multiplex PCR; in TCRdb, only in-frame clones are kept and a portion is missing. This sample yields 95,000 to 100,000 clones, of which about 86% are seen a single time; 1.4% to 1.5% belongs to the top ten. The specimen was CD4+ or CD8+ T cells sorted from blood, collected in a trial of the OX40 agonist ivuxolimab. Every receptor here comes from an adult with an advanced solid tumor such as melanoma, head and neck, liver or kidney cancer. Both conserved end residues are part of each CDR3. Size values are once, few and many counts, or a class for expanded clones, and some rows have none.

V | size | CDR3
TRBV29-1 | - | CSVWDRDSRPNEKLFF
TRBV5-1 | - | CASSSYGQGEGEQYF
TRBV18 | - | CASSPSGRAYNEQFF
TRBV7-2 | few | CASSLDPHSGQGSNQPQHF
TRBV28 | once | CASSPRGELNYNEQFF
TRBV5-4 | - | CASSPTGGVRTEAFF
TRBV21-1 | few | CASRTGGYEQYF
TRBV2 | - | CASNPGGGAHTQYF
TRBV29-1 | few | CSCAFSSSYNEQFF
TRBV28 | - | CASSLLNEQFF
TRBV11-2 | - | CASSLEPRFEENYGYTF
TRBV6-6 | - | CASSTTGQENTEAFF
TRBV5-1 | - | CASSPGTGSGNTIYF
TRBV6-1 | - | CASSELQGREPQHF
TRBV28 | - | CASSQTGGLDTQYF
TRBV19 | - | CASSIGGPGQGETQYF
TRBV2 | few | CASKEGYEQYF
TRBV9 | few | CASSPRIGRGYGYTF
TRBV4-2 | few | CASSQASGTANYGYTF
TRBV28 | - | CASRSGSQQRVQPQHF
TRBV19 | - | CASSEGQGKAEAFF
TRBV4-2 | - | CASSQDGTSLPRPKNIQYF
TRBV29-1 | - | CSVDRTGGKGEQYF
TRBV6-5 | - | CASSYPSNEKLFF
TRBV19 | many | CASSNVQVAGYTF
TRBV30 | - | CAWSNRDNQPQHF
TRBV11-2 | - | CASSLVAGGWYEQFF
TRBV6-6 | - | CASTPRGGSTEAFF
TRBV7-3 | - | CASGSSPRNTIYF
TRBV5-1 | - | CASSLPGTKGYGYTF
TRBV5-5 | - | CASSTSGLAVQETQYF
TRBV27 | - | CASSFLTRSEITDTQYF
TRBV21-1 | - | CASSNGCGKGPPLHF
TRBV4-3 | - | CASSLSRWGMDEKLFF
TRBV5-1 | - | CASSLRAGGRSSYEQYF
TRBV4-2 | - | CASSPLGQGNTGELFF
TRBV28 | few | CASSLGFRRRGTNTEAFF
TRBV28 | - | CASSLFRTRGTYEQYF
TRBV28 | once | CASRGQGREKLFF